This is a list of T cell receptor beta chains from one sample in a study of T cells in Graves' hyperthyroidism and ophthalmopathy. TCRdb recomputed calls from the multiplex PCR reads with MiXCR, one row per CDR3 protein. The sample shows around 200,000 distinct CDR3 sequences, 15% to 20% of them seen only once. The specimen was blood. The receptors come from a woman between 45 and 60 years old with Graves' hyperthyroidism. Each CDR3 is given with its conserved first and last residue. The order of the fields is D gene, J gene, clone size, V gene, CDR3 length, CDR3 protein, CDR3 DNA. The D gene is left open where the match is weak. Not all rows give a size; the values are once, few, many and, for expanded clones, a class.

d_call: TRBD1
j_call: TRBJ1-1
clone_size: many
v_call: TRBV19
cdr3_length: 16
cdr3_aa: CASSPQTQGYGTEAFF
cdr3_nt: TGTGCCAGTAGTCCCCAGACACAGGGGTATGGGACTGAAGCTTTCTTT

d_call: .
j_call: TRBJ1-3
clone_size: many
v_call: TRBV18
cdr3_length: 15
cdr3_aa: CASSRQASSGNTIYF
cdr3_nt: TGTGCCAGCTCACGACAGGCAAGCTCTGGAAACACCATATATTTT

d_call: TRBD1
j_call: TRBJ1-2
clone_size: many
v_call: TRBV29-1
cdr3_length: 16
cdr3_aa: CSVPERVGGIIYGYTF
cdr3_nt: TGCAGCGTTCCCGAAAGGGTAGGGGGCATAATCTATGGCTACACCTTC

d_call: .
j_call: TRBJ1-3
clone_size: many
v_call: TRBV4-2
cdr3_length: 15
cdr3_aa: CASSQDHGAGNTIYF
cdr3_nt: TGTGCCAGCAGCCAAGATCACGGGGCTGGAAACACCATATATTTT

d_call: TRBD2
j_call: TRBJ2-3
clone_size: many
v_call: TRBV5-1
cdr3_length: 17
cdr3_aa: CASSTRLAGVRTDTQYF
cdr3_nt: TGCGCCAGCAGCACCCGACTAGCGGGGGTTCGCACAGATACGCAGTATTTT

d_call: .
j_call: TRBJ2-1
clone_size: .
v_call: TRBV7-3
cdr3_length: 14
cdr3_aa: CASSLLGGADEQFF
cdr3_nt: TGTGCCAGCAGCTTATTAGGGGGGGCAGATGAGCAGTTCTTC

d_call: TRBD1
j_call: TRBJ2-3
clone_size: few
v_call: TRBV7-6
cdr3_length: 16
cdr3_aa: CASSDPPGQGGDTQYF
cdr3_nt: TGTGCCAGCAGCGACCCTCCGGGACAGGGAGGGGATACGCAGTATTTT

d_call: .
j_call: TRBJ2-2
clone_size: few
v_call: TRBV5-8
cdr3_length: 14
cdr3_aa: CASSQGRRTGELFF
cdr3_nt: TGTGCCAGCAGCCAGGGACGGCGAACCGGGGAGCTGTTTTTT

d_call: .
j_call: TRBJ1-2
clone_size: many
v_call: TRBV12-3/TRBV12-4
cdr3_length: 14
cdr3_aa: CASSSGRRTYGYTF
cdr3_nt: TGTGCCAGCAGTTCCGGACGGAGGACGTATGGCTACACCTTC

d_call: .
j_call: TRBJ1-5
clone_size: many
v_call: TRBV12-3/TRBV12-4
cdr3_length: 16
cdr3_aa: CASSPPGGGGNQPQHF
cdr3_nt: TGTGCCAGCAGTCCCCCTGGGGGGGGGGGCAATCAGCCCCAGCATTTT

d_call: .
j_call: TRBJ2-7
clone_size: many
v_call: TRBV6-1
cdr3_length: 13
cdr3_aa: CASSAPVSYEQYF
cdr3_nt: TGTGCCAGCAGTGCCCCGGTCAGCTACGAGCAGTACTTC

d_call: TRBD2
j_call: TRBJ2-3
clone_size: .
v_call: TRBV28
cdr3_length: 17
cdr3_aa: CASSLGTTSGATDTQYF
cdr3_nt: TGTGCCAGCAGTTTAGGAACTACTAGCGGGGCCACAGATACGCAGTATTTT

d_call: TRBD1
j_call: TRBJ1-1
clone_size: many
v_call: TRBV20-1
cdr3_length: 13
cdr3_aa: CSGTAGVHTEAFF
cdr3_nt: TGCAGCGGGACAGCTGGTGTGCACACTGAAGCTTTCTTT

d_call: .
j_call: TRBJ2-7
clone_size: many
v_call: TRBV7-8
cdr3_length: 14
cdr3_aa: CASSLVQGTYEQYF
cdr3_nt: TGTGCCAGCAGCTTAGTCCAGGGAACCTACGAGCAGTACTTC

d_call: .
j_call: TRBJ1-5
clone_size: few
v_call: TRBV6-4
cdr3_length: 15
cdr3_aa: CASSLHEGSNQPQHF
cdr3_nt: TGTGCCAGCAGTTTACATGAGGGTAGCAATCAGCCCCAGCATTTT

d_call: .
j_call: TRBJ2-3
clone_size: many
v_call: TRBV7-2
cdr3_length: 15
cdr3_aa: CASSLGGHITDTQYF
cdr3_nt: TGTGCCAGCAGCTTAGGAGGACACATCACAGATACGCAGTATTTT

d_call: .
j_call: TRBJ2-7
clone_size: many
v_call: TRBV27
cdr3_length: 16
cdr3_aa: CASSPSRGGMSYEQYF
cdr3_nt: TGTGCCAGCAGTCCCTCTAGGGGGGGGATGTCCTACGAGCAGTACTTC

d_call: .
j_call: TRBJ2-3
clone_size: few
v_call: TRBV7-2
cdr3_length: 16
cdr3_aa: CASSLVGGLGTDTQYF
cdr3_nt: TGTGCCAGCAGCTTAGTTGGCGGGTTAGGCACAGATACGCAGTATTTT

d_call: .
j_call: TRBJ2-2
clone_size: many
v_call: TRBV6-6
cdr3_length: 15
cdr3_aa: CASSYPPGQSGELFF
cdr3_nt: TGTGCCAGCAGTTACCCCCCTGGACAGTCCGGGGAGCTGTTTTTT

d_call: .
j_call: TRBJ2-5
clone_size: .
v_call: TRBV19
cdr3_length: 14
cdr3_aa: CASSPWGVQETQYF
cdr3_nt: TGTGCCAGTAGTCCCTGGGGGGTACAAGAGACCCAGTACTTC

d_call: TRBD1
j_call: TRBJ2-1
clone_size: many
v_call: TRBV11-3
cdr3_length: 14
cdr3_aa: CASSLDGQGNEQFF
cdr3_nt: TGTGCCAGCAGCTTAGACGGACAGGGCAATGAGCAGTTCTTC

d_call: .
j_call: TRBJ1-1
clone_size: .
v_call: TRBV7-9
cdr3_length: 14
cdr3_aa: CASSYPPGAIEAFF
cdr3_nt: TGTGCCAGCAGCTACCCGCCAGGCGCGATTGAAGCTTTCTTT

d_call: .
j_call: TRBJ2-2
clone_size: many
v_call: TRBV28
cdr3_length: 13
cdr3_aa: CASIGSATGELFF
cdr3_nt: TGTGCCAGCATCGGGAGTGCCACCGGGGAGCTGTTTTTT

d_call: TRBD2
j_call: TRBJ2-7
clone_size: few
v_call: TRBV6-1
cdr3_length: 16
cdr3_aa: CASSAPHGLAAYEQYF
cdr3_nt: TGTGCCAGCAGTGCACCACATGGACTAGCGGCCTACGAGCAGTACTTC

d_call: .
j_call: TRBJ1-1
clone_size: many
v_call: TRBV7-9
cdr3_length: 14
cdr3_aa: CASSTPDTNTEAFF
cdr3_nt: TGTGCCAGCAGCACCCCCGACACGAACACTGAAGCTTTCTTT

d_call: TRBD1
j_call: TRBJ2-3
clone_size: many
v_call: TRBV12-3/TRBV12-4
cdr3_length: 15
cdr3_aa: CASRGRTGGTDTQYF
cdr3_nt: TGTGCCAGCAGGGGACGGACAGGGGGCACAGATACGCAGTATTTT

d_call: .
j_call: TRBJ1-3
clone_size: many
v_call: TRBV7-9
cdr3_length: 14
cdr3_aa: CASSPDIPGNTIYF
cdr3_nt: TGTGCCAGCAGCCCCGACATCCCCGGAAACACCATATATTTT

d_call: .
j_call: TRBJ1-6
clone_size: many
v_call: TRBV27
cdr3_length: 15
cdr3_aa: CASSPKTVSHSPLHF
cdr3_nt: TGTGCCAGCAGTCCCAAGACAGTGTCCCACTCACCCCTCCACTTT

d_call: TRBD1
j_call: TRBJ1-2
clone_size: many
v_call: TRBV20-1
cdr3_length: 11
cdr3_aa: CSAPGTGRYTF
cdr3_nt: TGCAGTGCTCCCGGGACAGGACGCTACACCTTC

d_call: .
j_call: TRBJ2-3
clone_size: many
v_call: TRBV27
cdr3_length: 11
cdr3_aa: CASSAGDTQYF
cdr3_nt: TGTGCCAGCAGTGCGGGGGATACGCAGTATTTT

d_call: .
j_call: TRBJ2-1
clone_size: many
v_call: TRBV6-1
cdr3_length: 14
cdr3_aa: CASLAGDRLNEQFF
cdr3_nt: TGTGCCAGCTTAGCAGGGGATCGTTTAAATGAGCAGTTCTTC

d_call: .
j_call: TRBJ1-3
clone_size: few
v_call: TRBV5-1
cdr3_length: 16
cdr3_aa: CASTSGDWGPGNTIYF
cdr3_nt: TGCGCCAGCACTTCCGGAGATTGGGGGCCAGGAAACACCATATATTTT

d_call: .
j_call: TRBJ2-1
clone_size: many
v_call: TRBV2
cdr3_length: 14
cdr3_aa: CASRSGTGYNEQFF
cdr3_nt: TGTGCCAGCAGGTCCGGGACGGGATACAATGAGCAGTTCTTC

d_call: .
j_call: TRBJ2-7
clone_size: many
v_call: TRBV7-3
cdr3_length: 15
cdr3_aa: CASSLNAGSSYEQYF
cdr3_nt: TGTGCCAGCAGCTTAAATGCAGGCAGCTCCTACGAGCAGTACTTC

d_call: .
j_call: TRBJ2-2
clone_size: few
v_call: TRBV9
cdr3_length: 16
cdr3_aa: CASSVPWGDDTGELFF
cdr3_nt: TGTGCCAGCAGCGTCCCTTGGGGGGATGACACCGGGGAGCTGTTTTTT

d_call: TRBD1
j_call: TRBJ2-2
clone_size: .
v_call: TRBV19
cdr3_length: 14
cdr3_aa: CASRDRGRTGELFF
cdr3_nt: TGTGCCAGTAGGGACAGGGGAAGGACCGGGGAGCTGTTTTTT

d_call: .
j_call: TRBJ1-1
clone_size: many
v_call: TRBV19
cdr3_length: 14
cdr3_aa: CASSRAGISTEAFF
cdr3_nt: TGTGCCAGTAGTCGTGCCGGCATTTCCACTGAAGCTTTCTTT

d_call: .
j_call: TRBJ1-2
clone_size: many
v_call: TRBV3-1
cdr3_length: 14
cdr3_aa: CASSQGSSYYGYTF
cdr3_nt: TGTGCCAGCAGCCAAGGATCATCATACTATGGCTACACCTTC

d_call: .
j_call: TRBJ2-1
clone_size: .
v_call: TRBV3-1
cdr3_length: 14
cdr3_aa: CASSQDNAYNEQFF
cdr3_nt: TGTGCCAGCAGCCAAGATAACGCCTACAATGAGCAGTTCTTC